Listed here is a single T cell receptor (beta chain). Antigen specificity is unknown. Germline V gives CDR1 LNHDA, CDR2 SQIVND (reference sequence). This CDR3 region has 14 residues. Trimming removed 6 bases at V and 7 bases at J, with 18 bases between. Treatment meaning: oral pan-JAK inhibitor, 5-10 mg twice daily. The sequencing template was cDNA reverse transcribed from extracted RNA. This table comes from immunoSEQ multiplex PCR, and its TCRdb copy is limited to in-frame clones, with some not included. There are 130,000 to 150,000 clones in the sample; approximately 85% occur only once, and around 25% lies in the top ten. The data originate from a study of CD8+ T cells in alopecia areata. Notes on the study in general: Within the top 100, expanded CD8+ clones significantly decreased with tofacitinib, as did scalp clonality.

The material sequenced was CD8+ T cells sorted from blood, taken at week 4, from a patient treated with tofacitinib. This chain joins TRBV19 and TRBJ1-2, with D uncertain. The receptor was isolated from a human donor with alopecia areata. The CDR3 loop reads CASSPGPSIGGYTF. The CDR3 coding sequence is TGTGCCAGTAGCCCAGGCCCCTCGATTGGTGGCTACACCTTC.